This T cell receptor beta chain was identified during a study of OX40 agonist ivuxolimab in advanced cancers. Study-level background: Six ivuxolimab dose levels, 0.01 to 10 mg/kg, were given intravenously every 2 weeks. Findings and limits, study-wide: Fewer expanded clones were found on average in CD4+ than in CD8+ T cells.

As concerns this clone: Its matching antigen is unknown.

The data were produced by immunoSEQ multiplex PCR, yet TCRdb's version contains in-frame clones alone and is incomplete. Among 60,000 or so clones listed, roughly 85% were seen once. CDR1 is SGHNT, CDR2 YYREEE, per germline (reference sequence). V was cut by 4 bases and J by 0 bases, with 14 bases left in between. The CDR3 runs 16 residues. This sample comprised CD4+ or CD8+ T cells sorted from blood, obtained in a trial of the OX40 agonist ivuxolimab. This clonotype was obtained from an adult with an advanced solid tumor such as melanoma, head and neck, liver or kidney cancer. The genes are TRBV5-4 and TRBJ2-1; D is possibly TRBD2 (5 bases). CDR3 in amino acids: CASSGILVSSYNEQFF. CDR3 coding DNA: TGTGCCAGCAGCGGCATACTAGTGAGCTCCTACAATGAGCAGTTCTTC.